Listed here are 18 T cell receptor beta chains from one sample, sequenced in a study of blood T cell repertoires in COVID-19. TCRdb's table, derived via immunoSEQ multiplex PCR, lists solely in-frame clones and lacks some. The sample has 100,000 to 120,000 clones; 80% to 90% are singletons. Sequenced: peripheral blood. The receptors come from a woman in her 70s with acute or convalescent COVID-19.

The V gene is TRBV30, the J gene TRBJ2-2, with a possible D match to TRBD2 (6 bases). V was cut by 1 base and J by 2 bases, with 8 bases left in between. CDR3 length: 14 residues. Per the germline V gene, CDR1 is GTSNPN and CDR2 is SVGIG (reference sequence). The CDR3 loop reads CAWSGGINTGELFF. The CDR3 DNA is TGTGCCTGGAGTGGCGGGATAAACACCGGGGAGCTGTTTTTT.

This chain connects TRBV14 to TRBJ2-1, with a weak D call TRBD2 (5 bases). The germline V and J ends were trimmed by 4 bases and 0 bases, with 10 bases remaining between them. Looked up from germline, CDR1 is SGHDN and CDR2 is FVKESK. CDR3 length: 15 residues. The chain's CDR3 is CASSPLGSSYNEQFF. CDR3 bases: TGTGCCAGCAGCCCACTAGGTAGCTCCTACAATGAGCAGTTCTTC.

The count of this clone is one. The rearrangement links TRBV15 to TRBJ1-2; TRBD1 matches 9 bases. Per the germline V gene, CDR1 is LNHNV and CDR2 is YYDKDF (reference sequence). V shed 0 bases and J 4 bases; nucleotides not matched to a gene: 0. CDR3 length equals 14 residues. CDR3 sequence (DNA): TGTGCCACCAGCAGAGAGGGACAGGGCTATGGCTACACCTTC. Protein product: CATSREGQGYGYTF.

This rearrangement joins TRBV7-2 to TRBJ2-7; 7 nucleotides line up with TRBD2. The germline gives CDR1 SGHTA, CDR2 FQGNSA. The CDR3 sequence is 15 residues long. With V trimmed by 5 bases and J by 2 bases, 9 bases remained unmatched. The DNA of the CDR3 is TGTGCCAGCAGCCCTGGGGCGGGGGAGACCTACGAGCAGTACTTC. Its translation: CASSPGAGETYEQYF.

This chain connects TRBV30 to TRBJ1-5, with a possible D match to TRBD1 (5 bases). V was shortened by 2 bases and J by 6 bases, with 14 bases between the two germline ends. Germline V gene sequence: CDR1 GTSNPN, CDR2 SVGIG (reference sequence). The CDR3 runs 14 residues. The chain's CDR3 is CAWSFGGGGQPQHF. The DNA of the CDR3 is TGTGCCTGGAGTTTCGGGGGTGGAGGTCAGCCCCAGCATTTT.

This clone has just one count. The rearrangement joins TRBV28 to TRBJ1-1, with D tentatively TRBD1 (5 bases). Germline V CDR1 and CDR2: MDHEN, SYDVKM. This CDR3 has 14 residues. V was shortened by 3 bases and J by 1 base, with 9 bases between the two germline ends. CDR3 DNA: TGTGCCAGCAGTTTTCGGCAGGGGAACACTGAAGCTTTCTTT. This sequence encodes CASSFRQGNTEAFF.

CDR3 sequence reads: CASRVAGASYGYTF. The DNA for the CDR3 is TGTGCCAGCAGGGTGGCAGGCGCTTCCTATGGCTACACCTTC. This chain uses TRBV27 with TRBJ1-2, with D uncertain. The germline V and J ends were trimmed by 6 bases and 4 bases, with 15 bases remaining between them. CDR1 is MNHEY and CDR2 is SMNVEV in the germline V gene (reference sequence). CDR3 size: 14 residues.

The CDR3 DNA sequence: TGTGCCAGCACCCCTTGGGCAGGGCCTGGAAACACCATATATTTT. It is translated as CASTPWAGPGNTIYF. The chain carries TRBV5-8 and TRBJ1-3; possibly TRBD1 for D (5 bases). This CDR3 is built from 15 residues. With 6 bases removed from V and 2 bases from J, the gap between germline ends came to 15 bases. Germline loops: CDR1 SGHTS, CDR2 YDEGEE.

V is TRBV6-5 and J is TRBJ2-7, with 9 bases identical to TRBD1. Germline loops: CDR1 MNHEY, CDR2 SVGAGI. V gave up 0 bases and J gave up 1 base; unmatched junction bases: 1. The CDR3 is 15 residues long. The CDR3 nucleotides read TGTGCCAGCAGTTACTCGGACAGGGGATCCTACGAGCAGTACTTC. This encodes CASSYSDRGSYEQYF.

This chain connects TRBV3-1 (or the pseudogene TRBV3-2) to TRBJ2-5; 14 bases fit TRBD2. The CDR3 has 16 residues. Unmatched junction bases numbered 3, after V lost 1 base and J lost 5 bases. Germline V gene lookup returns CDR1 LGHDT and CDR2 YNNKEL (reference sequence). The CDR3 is CASSQATSGGAETQYF. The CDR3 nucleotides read TGTGCCAGCAGCCAAGCGACTAGCGGGGGGGCTGAGACCCAGTACTTC.

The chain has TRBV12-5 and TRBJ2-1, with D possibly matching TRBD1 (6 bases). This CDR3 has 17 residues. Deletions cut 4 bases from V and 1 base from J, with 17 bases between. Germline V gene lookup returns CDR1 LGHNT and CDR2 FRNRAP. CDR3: CASGSTGTLGSYNEQFF. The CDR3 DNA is TGTGCTAGTGGTTCTACAGGGACCTTGGGATCCTACAATGAGCAGTTCTTC.

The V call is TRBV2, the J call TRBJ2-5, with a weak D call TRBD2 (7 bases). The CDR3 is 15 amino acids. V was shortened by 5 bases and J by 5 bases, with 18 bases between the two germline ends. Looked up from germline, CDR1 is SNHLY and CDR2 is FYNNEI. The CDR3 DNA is TGTGCCAGCAGTCCCCTTGTAGGGGGGGGCGAGACCCAGTACTTC. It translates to CASSPLVGGGETQYF.

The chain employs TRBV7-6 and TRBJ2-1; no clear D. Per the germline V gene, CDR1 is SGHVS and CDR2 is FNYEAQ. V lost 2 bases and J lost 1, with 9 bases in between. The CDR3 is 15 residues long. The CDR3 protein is CASSLMAVSYNEQFF. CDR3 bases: TGTGCCAGCAGCTTAATGGCGGTATCCTACAATGAGCAGTTCTTC.

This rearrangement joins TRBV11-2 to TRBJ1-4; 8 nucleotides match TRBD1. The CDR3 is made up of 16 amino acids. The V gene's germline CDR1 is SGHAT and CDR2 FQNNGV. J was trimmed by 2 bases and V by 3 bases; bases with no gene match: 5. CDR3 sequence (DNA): TGTGCCAGCAGCTTGCTCAGGGGGCGGACTAATGAAAAACTGTTTTTT. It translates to CASSLLRGRTNEKLFF.

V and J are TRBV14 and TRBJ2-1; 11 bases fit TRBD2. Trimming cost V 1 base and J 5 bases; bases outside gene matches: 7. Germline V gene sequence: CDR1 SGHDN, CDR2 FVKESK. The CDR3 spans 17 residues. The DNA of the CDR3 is TGTGCCAGCAGCCAAGGGAAACTAGCGGGAGCCGACAATGAGCAGTTCTTC. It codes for CASSQGKLAGADNEQFF.

As DNA, the CDR3 is TGTGCCAGCAGCAGTAGCGGGGGGCCCATAATGAAGTTCTTC. This sequence encodes CASSSSGGPIMKFF. The rearrangement joins TRBV7-2 to TRBJ2-1, with TRBD2 matching 10 bases. CDR3 length equals 14 residues. In germline, CDR1 is SGHTA, CDR2 FQGNSA. Unmatched junction bases numbered 12, after V lost 5 bases and J lost 14 bases.

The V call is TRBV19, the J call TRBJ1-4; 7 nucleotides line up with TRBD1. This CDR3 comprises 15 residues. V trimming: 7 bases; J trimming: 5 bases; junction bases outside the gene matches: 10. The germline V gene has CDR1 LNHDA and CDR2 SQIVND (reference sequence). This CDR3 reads CASTARGQPNEKLFF. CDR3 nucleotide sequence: TGTGCCAGTACCGCACGGGGACAGCCAAATGAAAAACTGTTTTTT.

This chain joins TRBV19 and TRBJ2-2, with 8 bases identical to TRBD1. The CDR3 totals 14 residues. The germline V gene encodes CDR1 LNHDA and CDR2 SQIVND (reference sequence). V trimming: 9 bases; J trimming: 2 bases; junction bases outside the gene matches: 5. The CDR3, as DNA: TGTGCCAGCTCCGGGACAGGAAACACCGGGGAGCTGTTTTTT. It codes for CASSGTGNTGELFF.